The 5 T cell receptor beta chains below were found in one sample sequenced in a study of OX40 agonist ivuxolimab in advanced cancers. Assay used: immunoSEQ multiplex PCR; TCRdb lists only in-frame clones, some missing. In the table there are 45,000 to 50,000 clones, over 85% of which are singletons. Sequenced here: CD4+ or CD8+ T cells sorted from blood, sampled in a trial of the OX40 agonist ivuxolimab. These receptors were collected from an adult with an advanced solid tumor such as melanoma, head and neck, liver or kidney cancer.

V usage is TRBV27 and J usage is TRBJ1-1; D unresolved. This CDR3 contains 14 residues. Trimming left V 6 bases short and J 5 bases short, with 16 bases between. The germline CDR1 and CDR2 sequences are MNHEY and SMNVEV (reference sequence). DNA of the CDR3: TGTGCCAGCAGCTACGGGAGCGGTCGTACTGAAGCTTTCTTT. Amino acids: CASSYGSGRTEAFF.

V gene TRBV11-2 combines with J gene TRBJ2-7; a weak D match, TRBD1 (6 bases). Germline CDR1 SGHAT, CDR2 FQNNGV. The CDR3 runs 15 residues. With 1 base removed from V and 3 bases from J, the gap between germline ends came to 13 bases. The CDR3 DNA sequence: TGTGCCAGCAGCTTAGGGACAGATCCCTTCTACGAGCAGTACGTC. Protein: CASSLGTDPFYEQYV.

The chain couples TRBV19 to TRBJ2-7; TRBD1 matches 8 bases. The CDR3 has 14 residues. Trimming cost V 5 bases and J 2 bases; bases outside gene matches: 5. Germline V gives CDR1 LNHDA, CDR2 SQIVND (reference sequence). CDR3: CASSLQGATYEQYF. Here the CDR3 DNA reads TGTGCCAGTAGTCTCCAGGGGGCAACCTACGAGCAGTACTTC.

The gene calls are TRBV27 and TRBJ2-3, with TRBD2 as a possible D gene (6 bases). V was shortened by 8 bases and J by 9 bases, with 12 bases between the two germline ends. Germline V gene data show CDR1 as MNHEY and CDR2 as SMNVEV (reference sequence). There are 11 residues in the CDR3. The CDR3 sequence is CASWRGPTQYF. The CDR3 nucleotides read TGTGCCAGCTGGCGGGGACCCACGCAGTATTTT.

V and J are TRBV7-9 and TRBJ2-5; 7 positions agree with TRBD2. CDR3 length: 14 residues. The V and J ends lost 1 base and 5 bases, in that order; junction bases with no gene match: 4. Germline assignment: CDR1 SEHNR and CDR2 FQNEAQ (reference sequence). CDR3 loop: CASSLGTRKETQYF. CDR3 DNA sequence: TGTGCCAGCAGCTTAGGGACTAGGAAGGAGACCCAGTACTTC.